The clone carrying this TCR beta chain was found a few times. Antigen specificity is unknown. This sample was taken from a study of T-cell memory formation after mild COVID-19. Looking at the study overall: TCR clusters were largely donor specific. General study points: CD4+ contracting clones lay mainly in CM and EM, CD8+ ones in EMRA. Contracting clones, day 15 to 85, had balanced CD4/CD8, and later expanders favored CD4+.

Constant-segment-primed 5'RACE gave TCR alpha and TCR beta cDNA libraries with sample barcodes and UMIs. TCRdb reprocessed the 5' RACE reads via MiXCR and lists one record per CDR3 protein. The sample has 250,000 to 300,000 distinct CDR3 sequences, approximately 8% seen once; the top ten hold around a fifth. The source material was PBMCs or a T cell subset sorted from them (not recorded which). The TCR comes from a young man who had mild COVID-19 (a few samples of this study predate the infection). Cell type and time point are not known.

The CDR3 loop reads CASRLSQGLNGELFF. The CDR3 DNA reads as TGCGCCAGCAGACTCTCACAGGGTTTGAACGGGGAGCTGTTTTTT. V and J are TRBV5-1 and TRBJ2-2, with D perhaps TRBD1 (6 bases). Germline V gene data show CDR1 as SGHRS and CDR2 as YFSETQ. Between the trimmed V and J ends, which lost 5 bases and 7 bases, there was a span of 18 bases. This CDR3 is built from 15 residues.